Listed here are 20 T cell receptor beta chains from one sample, sequenced in a study of blood T cell repertoires in COVID-19. Clones were read by immunoSEQ multiplex PCR, and TCRdb kept only the in-frame ones, dropping some. The profile shows about 47,000 clones, around 83% of them singletons. Sequencing used peripheral blood. Receptors originate from a human donor with acute or convalescent COVID-19. The donor label of this sample is uncertain.

V gene TRBV28 combines with J gene TRBJ2-3; 9 bases map to TRBD2. V lost 3 bases to trimming and J lost 7 bases; unmatched junction nucleotides: 2. CDR1 and CDR2 (germline): MDHEN, SYDVKM. The CDR3 loop spans 13 amino acids. The CDR3 DNA follows: TGTGCCAGCAGTTTCAGCGGGGGGTATACGCAGTATTTT. It codes for CASSFSGGYTQYF.

This clone was picked up a small number of times. This sequence joins TRBV19 and TRBJ2-7, with 9 bases that match TRBD1. This CDR3 has 15 amino acids. From germline, CDR1 is LNHDA and CDR2 SQIVND (reference sequence). V dropped 0 bases and J dropped 3; count of bases not matched to a gene: 3. The CDR3 DNA is TGTGCCAGTAGTATAGATGGGACAGGGCACTACGAGCAGTACTTC. Amino acids: CASSIDGTGHYEQYF.

This chain uses TRBV11-3 with TRBJ2-2; tentative D call: TRBD2 (6 bases). The germline V gene encodes CDR1 SGHNT and CDR2 YENEEA. The CDR3 length is 15 residues. Trimming pared 6 bases from V and 0 bases from J, leaving 11 bases between. The chain's CDR3 is CASRGGLTNTGELFF. The CDR3 nucleotides read TGTGCCAGCAGGGGGGGACTGACGAACACCGGGGAGCTGTTTTTT.

The chain couples TRBV10-1 to TRBJ2-7; possible D gene TRBD1, 5 bases. The V gene lost 4 bases and the J gene lost 0 bases, with 7 bases spanning the gap. This CDR3 spans 13 amino acids. Germline V gene data show CDR1 as WNHNN and CDR2 as SYGVQD (reference sequence). The CDR3 DNA is TGCGCCAGCAGTGGACAGCTCTCCTACGAGCAGTACTTC. It specifies CASSGQLSYEQYF.

The chain is built from TRBV5-1 and TRBJ1-1, with 8 bases that match TRBD1. Losses at the gene ends were 3 bases for V and 1 base for J; bases not matched to a gene: 17. This CDR3 is built from 19 residues. Germline V gene sequence: CDR1 SGHRS, CDR2 YFSETQ. CDR3 loop: CASSSHSERTGRWNTEAFF. The CDR3 DNA is TGCGCCAGCAGCTCCCACTCAGAAAGGACAGGGAGGTGGAACACTGAAGCTTTCTTT. Full variable domain (outside the CDR3, taken from reference TRBV5-1 and TRBJ1-1): KAGVTQTPRYLIKTRGQQVTLSCSPISGHRSVSWYQQTPGQGLQFLFEYFSETQRNKGNFPGRFSGRQFSNSRSEMNVSTLELGDSALYLCASSSHSERTGRWNTEAFFGQGTRLTVV.

This clone was picked up one time. The rearrangement joins TRBV30 to TRBJ1-2; no firm D call. Per the germline V gene, CDR1 is GTSNPN and CDR2 is SVGIG (reference sequence). Trimming left V 2 bases short and J 7 bases short, with 11 bases between. This CDR3 is 12 amino acids long. The chain's CDR3 is CAWSTPPGGYTF. The CDR3 DNA is TGTGCCTGGAGTACCCCACCCGGTGGCTACACCTTC.

The genes are TRBV5-5 and TRBJ1-2; no reliable D call. The length of the CDR3 is 15 residues. CDR1 SGHKS and CDR2 YYEKEE come from the germline V gene (reference sequence). Trimming cost V 0 bases and J 4 bases, with 13 bases left between them. In DNA, the CDR3 is TGTGCCAGCAGCTTGGAACAGAAACCCTCCTATGGCTACACCTTC. Encoded protein: CASSLEQKPSYGYTF.

The chain couples TRBV13 to TRBJ1-4; the D gene is possibly TRBD1 (5 bases). Germline V lookup: CDR1 PRHDT, CDR2 FYEKMQ (reference sequence). The germline V and J ends were trimmed by 3 bases and 0 bases, with 11 bases remaining between them. The length of the CDR3 is 16 residues. The CDR3 protein is CASSFRAVATNEKLFF. The CDR3 region has the DNA TGTGCCAGCAGCTTCAGGGCCGTTGCAACTAATGAAAAACTGTTTTTT.

V is TRBV28 and J is TRBJ1-2; 9 nucleotides line up with TRBD1. The germline V gene has CDR1 MDHEN and CDR2 SYDVKM. This CDR3 contains 14 residues. The trim removed 5 bases at V and 4 bases at J, leaving 5 bases unmatched. This CDR3 is CASSPGQGVYGYTF. DNA for the CDR3: TGTGCCAGCAGTCCGGGACAGGGAGTCTATGGCTACACCTTC.

The chain uses TRBV7-2 and TRBJ2-1; 10 nucleotides agree with TRBD2. The germline gives CDR1 SGHTA, CDR2 FQGNSA. The ends lost 1 base at V and 6 bases at J; junction bases unmatched: 3. The CDR3 runs 15 residues. The chain's CDR3 is CASSLELAGSNEQFF. In DNA form, the CDR3 reads TGTGCCAGCAGCTTAGAACTAGCGGGGTCCAATGAGCAGTTCTTC. Looking up the rest from reference TRBV7-2 and TRBJ2-1 gives the full variable domain: GAGVSQSPSNKVTEKGKDVELRCDPISGHTALYWYRQSLGQGLEFLIYFQGNSAPDKSGLPSDRFSAERTGGSVSTLTIQRTQQEDSAVYLCASSLELAGSNEQFFGPGTRLTVL.

This chain links TRBV11-3 with TRBJ2-7, with a tentative D call TRBD1 (5 bases). Germline loops: CDR1 SGHNT, CDR2 YENEEA. This CDR3 spans 14 amino acids. Trimming stripped 0 bases from V and 6 bases from J, with 12 bases between. As DNA, the CDR3 is TGTGCCAGCAGCTTAGAACCCCAGGGTGGCGAGCAGTACTTC. Amino acid sequence: CASSLEPQGGEQYF.

The rearrangement joins TRBV11-1 to TRBJ1-3; D is ambiguous. Per germline, CDR1 SGHAT and CDR2 FQDESV (reference sequence). Trimming shortened V by 1 base and J by 0 bases, and 4 bases separated the two germline ends. This CDR3 spans 14 amino acids. The CDR3 nucleotides are TGTGCCAGCAGCTTAGAATACTCTGGAAACACCATATATTTT. It encodes CASSLEYSGNTIYF.

The V gene is TRBV7-2, the J gene TRBJ1-1, with D perhaps matching TRBD1 (6 bases). V shed 4 bases and J shed 10 bases, with 13 bases lying between them. CDR3 length: 12 residues. Germline V CDR1 and CDR2: SGHTA, FQGNSA. The CDR3 is CASSSTGISAFF. Written as DNA, the CDR3 is TGTGCCAGCAGCTCCACAGGGATCTCAGCTTTCTTT. The full variable domain, rest sourced from reference TRBV7-2 and TRBJ1-1, is GAGVSQSPSNKVTEKGKDVELRCDPISGHTALYWYRQSLGQGLEFLIYFQGNSAPDKSGLPSDRFSAERTGGSVSTLTIQRTQQEDSAVYLCASSSTGISAFFGQGTRLTVV.

The chain uses TRBV5-1 and TRBJ1-3; TRBD1 agrees at 9 bases. CDR3 length: 14 residues. V lost 4 bases, J lost 2 bases, and 1 base stayed unmatched. Germline lookup yields CDR1 SGHRS and CDR2 YFSETQ. The CDR3 spells CASSGDRAGNTIYF. CDR3 DNA: TGCGCCAGCAGCGGGGACAGGGCTGGAAACACCATATATTTT. Full variable domain (remainder filled in from reference TRBV5-1 and TRBJ1-3): KAGVTQTPRYLIKTRGQQVTLSCSPISGHRSVSWYQQTPGQGLQFLFEYFSETQRNKGNFPGRFSGRQFSNSRSEMNVSTLELGDSALYLCASSGDRAGNTIYFGEGSWLTVV.

The chain couples TRBV7-2 to TRBJ2-3, with D maybe TRBD2 (6 bases). Germline V gene lookup returns CDR1 SGHTA and CDR2 FQGNSA. The CDR3 runs to 15 residues. Trimming left V 3 bases short and J 0 bases short, with 10 bases between. The CDR3 sequence: CASSLTGTSTDTQYF. CDR3 nucleotide sequence: TGTGCCAGCAGCTTGACGGGGACTAGCACAGATACGCAGTATTTT.

V and J are TRBV7-2 and TRBJ2-1; TRBD2 is a possible D gene (6 bases). V dropped 5 bases and J dropped 4 bases, with 15 bases sitting between them. Germline CDR1 is SGHTA and CDR2 is FQGNSA. The CDR3 is 15 amino acids. CDR3 amino acids: CASSLRLGDYNEQFF. The CDR3 nucleotides read TGTGCCAGCAGCCTAAGACTAGGAGATTACAATGAGCAGTTCTTC.

The chain joins TRBV19 to TRBJ1-1, with a tentative D call TRBD1 (6 bases). The ends were cut back, 5 bases at V and 5 bases at J, with 12 bases in the middle. This CDR3 is 13 amino acids long. Per germline, CDR1 LNHDA and CDR2 SQIVND (reference sequence). CDR3 residues: CASSGDQGTEAFF. The CDR3 bases are TGTGCCAGTAGTGGAGACCAGGGGACTGAAGCTTTCTTT. Using reference TRBV19 and TRBJ1-1 for the parts outside the CDR3, the full variable domain is DGGITQSPKYLFRKEGQNVTLSCEQNLNHDAMYWYRQDPGQGLRLIYYSQIVNDFQKGDIAEGYSVSREKKESFPLTVTSAQKNPTAFYLCASSGDQGTEAFFGQGTRLTVV.

V and J are TRBV27 and TRBJ1-1; D not certain. Germline assignment: CDR1 MNHEY and CDR2 SMNVEV (reference sequence). Trimming cost V 5 bases and J 3 bases, with 22 bases left between them. The CDR3 loop spans 17 amino acids. CDR3 nucleotides: TGTGCCAGCAGTACTATCTTTTCCGGACTGAGGGACACTGAAGCTTTCTTT. Encoded protein: CASSTIFSGLRDTEAFF.

CDR3 bases: TGCGCCAGCAGGATGGACAGTACCTACGAGCAGTACTTC. This encodes CASRMDSTYEQYF. The chain combines TRBV10-1 with TRBJ2-7, with a weak D call TRBD1 (6 bases). The CDR3 totals 13 residues. Germline loops: CDR1 WNHNN, CDR2 SYGVQD (reference sequence). The V gene lost 6 bases and the J gene lost 2 bases, with 11 bases spanning the gap.

The chain employs TRBV7-9 and TRBJ1-3; 8 bases are shared with TRBD1. Trimming removed 1 base from V and 4 bases from J; junction bases left unmatched: 15. The CDR3 is 19 amino acids. Germline lookup yields CDR1 SEHNR and CDR2 FQNEAQ (reference sequence). In nucleotides, the CDR3 is TGTGCCAGCAGCTTAGTTAGCGCGCCCGGGGACAGGCTCGGAAACACCATATATTTT. Its translation is CASSLVSAPGDRLGNTIYF.